The 23 T cell receptor beta chains below were found in one sample sequenced in a study of blood T cell repertoires in COVID-19. TCRdb's table, derived via immunoSEQ multiplex PCR, lists solely in-frame clones and lacks some. The sample has 65,000 to 90,000 clones; roughly 86% are singletons. The sequenced material came from peripheral blood. Receptors were obtained from a man aged 55 to 70 with acute or convalescent COVID-19.

The chain combines TRBV18 with TRBJ2-5, with D tentatively TRBD2 (6 bases). Germline V gene lookup returns CDR1 KGHSH and CDR2 LQKENI. CDR3 length equals 14 residues. V lost 3 bases and J 4 bases, leaving 12 bases between the germline ends. The CDR3 sequence: CASSPGTGGETQYF. For the CDR3, the DNA is TGTGCCAGCTCACCCGGGACTGGGGGAGAGACCCAGTACTTC. Supplemented by reference TRBV18 and TRBJ2-5, the full variable domain reads NAGVMQNPRHLVRRRGQEARLRCSPMKGHSHVYWYRQLPEEGLKFMVYLQKENIIDESGMPKERFSAEFPKEGPSILRIQQVVRGDSAAYFCASSPGTGGETQYFGPGTRLLVL.

The chain carries TRBV15 and TRBJ2-7, with TRBD1 as a possible D gene (6 bases). V lost 8 bases and J lost 2, with 16 bases in between. The CDR3 is made up of 14 amino acids. Germline V gives CDR1 LNHNV, CDR2 YYDKDF (reference sequence). The CDR3 nucleotides read TGTGCCACCTGGAGAGGGGACACTCCCTACGAGCAGTACTTC. Amino acid sequence: CATWRGDTPYEQYF.

J is TRBJ2-7 and V is TRBV28; the D gene is possibly TRBD1 (6 bases). Trimming pared 7 bases from V and 1 base from J, leaving 14 bases between. The CDR3 is 14 residues long. In germline, CDR1 is MDHEN, CDR2 SYDVKM. The CDR3 DNA reads TGTGCCAGCATCACAGGGAGTGAGTCCTACGAGCAGTACTTC. This sequence encodes CASITGSESYEQYF. Filled out from reference TRBV28 and TRBJ2-7, the complete variable domain reads DVKVTQSSRYLVKRTGEKVFLECVQDMDHENMFWYRQDPGLGLRLIYFSYDVKMKEKGDIPEGYSVSREKKERFSLILESASTNQTSMYLCASITGSESYEQYFGPGTRLTVT.

The V gene is TRBV7-2, the J gene TRBJ2-1; D possibly corresponds to TRBD2 (6 bases). Germline V gene lookup returns CDR1 SGHTA and CDR2 FQGNSA. The CDR3 spans 18 residues. Trimming cost V 1 base and J 4 bases, with 20 bases left between them. CDR3 bases: TGTGCCAGCAGCTTAGGATTCGAGTCCGGAGGGCGGTACAATGAGCAGTTCTTC. It is translated as CASSLGFESGGRYNEQFF.

The chain is built from TRBV6-2 or TRBV6-3 and TRBJ2-3, with D perhaps TRBD2 (5 bases). The CDR3 length is 13 residues. Germline CDR1 is MNHEY and CDR2 is SVGEGT. V gave up 5 bases and J gave up 2 bases, with 8 bases separating them. The CDR3: CASSPGITDTQYF. The DNA of the CDR3 is TGTGCCAGCAGTCCGGGGATCACAGATACGCAGTATTTT.

In nucleotides, the CDR3 is TGTGCCAGCAGCTTTGGCCCCAATGAGCAGTTCTTC. Residues: CASSFGPNEQFF. The chain uses TRBV7-3 and TRBJ2-1; D not certain. CDR1 is SGHTA and CDR2 is FQGTGA in the germline V gene. With 3 bases removed from V and 6 bases from J, the gap between germline ends came to 6 bases. This CDR3 is 12 amino acids long. Full variable domain (rest looked up from reference TRBV7-3 and TRBJ2-1): GAGVSQTPSNKVTEKGKYVELRCDPISGHTALYWYRQSLGQGPEFLIYFQGTGAADDSGLPNDRFFAVRPEGSVSTLKIQRTERGDSAVYLCASSFGPNEQFFGPGTRLTVL.

The chain uses TRBV13 and TRBJ1-1, with D tentatively TRBD1 (6 bases). The CDR3 is made up of 15 amino acids. Looked up from germline, CDR1 is PRHDT and CDR2 is FYEKMQ (reference sequence). V was trimmed by 5 bases and J by 3 bases, leaving 16 bases between them. CDR3 in DNA: TGTGCCAGCAGCGCAGCAATACAGGGAGACACTGAAGCTTTCTTT. It translates to CASSAAIQGDTEAFF.

The CDR3 DNA follows: TGTGCCAGCAGTTACTCGGGACTAGCGGGAGGAGGGGCCTACGAGCAGTACTTC. Protein product: CASSYSGLAGGGAYEQYF. V and J are TRBV6-2 or TRBV6-3 and TRBJ2-7; 15 bases agree with TRBD2. Germline-derived CDR1 and CDR2 are MNHEY and SVGEGT. CDR3 length equals 18 residues. V shed 0 bases and J 2 bases; nucleotides not matched to a gene: 5.

V usage is TRBV14 and J usage is TRBJ1-1; maybe TRBD1 (5 bases). Trimming took 3 bases from V and 5 from J, leaving 16 bases between them. The CDR3 has 15 residues. Germline CDR1 is SGHDN and CDR2 is FVKESK. The CDR3 loop reads CASSHPIGGETEAFF. Here the CDR3 DNA reads TGTGCCAGCAGCCACCCCATAGGAGGGGAAACTGAAGCTTTCTTT.

The gene calls are TRBV19 and TRBJ2-1; TRBD2 matches 9 bases. V shed 6 bases and J 6 bases; nucleotides not matched to a gene: 15. Germline V gives CDR1 LNHDA, CDR2 SQIVND (reference sequence). The CDR3 has 17 amino acids. CDR3 protein: CASRPIFLAGISNEQFF. In DNA form, the CDR3 reads TGTGCCAGTAGGCCTATATTCCTAGCGGGAATTTCCAATGAGCAGTTCTTC.

V is TRBV10-1 and J is TRBJ1-1; D gene unclear. Trimming removed 6 bases from V and 1 base from J, with 9 bases in between. From germline, CDR1 is WNHNN and CDR2 SYGVQD (reference sequence). The CDR3 spans 13 residues. The CDR3 spells CASRADWNTEAFF. CDR3 DNA: TGCGCCAGCAGGGCGGACTGGAACACTGAAGCTTTCTTT.

V gene TRBV7-8 combines with J gene TRBJ2-1, with 10 bases that match TRBD2. Trimming cost V 8 bases and J 0 bases; bases outside gene matches: 10. Germline V gene lookup returns CDR1 SGHVS and CDR2 FQNEAQ. The CDR3 is made up of 17 amino acids. CDR3 in DNA: TGTGCCAGCGGGCTTCTAGCGGGAGTCCGCTCCTACAATGAGCAGTTCTTC. Protein: CASGLLAGVRSYNEQFF. Drawing the rest from reference TRBV7-8 and TRBJ2-1, the complete variable domain is GAGVSQSPRYKVAKRGQDVALRCDPISGHVSLFWYQQALGQGPEFLTYFQNEAQLDKSGLPSDRFFAERPEGSVSTLKIQRTQQEDSAVYLCASGLLAGVRSYNEQFFGPGTRLTVL.

The chain carries TRBV6-1 and TRBJ2-1, with 14 nucleotides matching TRBD2. V shed 1 base, J shed 5 bases, and the junction held 1 base outside the gene matches. The germline V gene encodes CDR1 MNHNS and CDR2 SASEGT. This CDR3 has 16 residues. CDR3 protein: CASSEETSGRDNEQFF. The CDR3 nucleotides are TGTGCCAGCAGTGAAGAGACTAGCGGGAGGGACAATGAGCAGTTCTTC.

The chain has TRBV24-1 and TRBJ2-3; the match to TRBD2 covers 11 bases. Germline V gene data show CDR1 as KGHDR and CDR2 as SFDVKD. The junction had 7 bases not matched to a gene; V was cut back by 7 bases and J by 8 bases. This CDR3 region has 14 residues. The CDR3 sequence is CATSRGLAGGTQYF. CDR3 in DNA: TGTGCCACCAGCCGTGGGCTAGCGGGAGGTACGCAGTATTTT.

The chain couples TRBV6-6 to TRBJ1-2; possible D gene TRBD1, 6 bases. The CDR3 has 15 amino acids. Between the trimmed V and J ends, which lost 7 bases and 0 bases, there was a span of 15 bases. From germline, CDR1 is MNHNY and CDR2 SVGAGI (reference sequence). The DNA of the CDR3 is TGTGCCAGCAACAACCCCGGGACAACTAACTATGGCTACACCTTC. Translated, it gives CASNNPGTTNYGYTF.

V usage is TRBV4-3 and J usage is TRBJ1-5, with unresolved D. The germline CDR1 and CDR2 sequences are LGHNA and YSLEER. The V and J ends lost 0 bases and 7 bases respectively, with 10 bases between them. CDR3 length: 14 amino acids. The CDR3 region is CASSQDGGLQPQHF. CDR3 in DNA: TGCGCCAGCAGCCAAGACGGAGGACTACAGCCCCAGCATTTT.

This rearrangement joins TRBV10-3 to TRBJ2-7, with TRBD2 matching over 7 bases. The germline V gene has CDR1 ENHRY and CDR2 SYGVKD. The V gene end was trimmed by 4 bases and the J gene end by 6 bases; junction bases not matched to a gene: 9. The CDR3 extends over 14 amino acids. CDR3 amino acids: CAISVGREGSEQYF. In DNA form, the CDR3 reads TGTGCCATCAGTGTCGGCAGGGAGGGCTCCGAGCAGTACTTC.

This chain joins TRBV19 and TRBJ2-7; maybe TRBD1 (5 bases). V shed 9 bases and J shed 0 bases, with 12 bases lying between them. Germline CDR1 reads LNHDA; CDR2 reads SQIVND (reference sequence). The length of the CDR3 is 13 residues. The CDR3, as DNA: TGTGCCAGCTCGACAGTGGGCTCCTACGAGCAGTACTTC. Amino acids: CASSTVGSYEQYF. The full variable domain, with the rest looked up from reference TRBV19 and TRBJ2-7, is DGGITQSPKYLFRKEGQNVTLSCEQNLNHDAMYWYRQDPGQGLRLIYYSQIVNDFQKGDIAEGYSVSREKKESFPLTVTSAQKNPTAFYLCASSTVGSYEQYFGPGTRLTVT.

V usage is TRBV4-2 and J usage is TRBJ2-2, with 9 bases that match TRBD2. The V gene end was trimmed by 0 bases and the J gene end by 6 bases; junction bases not matched to a gene: 5. The CDR3 loop spans 16 amino acids. The germline gives CDR1 LGHNA, CDR2 YNFKEQ. The CDR3 protein is CASSQEKAGGAGELFF. As DNA, the CDR3 is TGTGCCAGCAGCCAAGAGAAGGCGGGGGGGGCCGGGGAGCTGTTTTTT.

As concerns this clone: Compared with germline, one end of the junction differs, possibly owing to a read error. The chain has TRBV11-2 and TRBJ2-7; 9 positions agree with TRBD2. This CDR3 is 13 amino acids long. Germline CDR1 reads SGHAT; CDR2 reads FQNNGV. The CDR3 sequence is CASSTGLAKEPYF. For the CDR3, the DNA is TGTGCCAGCAGCACCGGACTAGCGAAAGAGCCGTACTTC.

The V and J genes are TRBV16 and TRBJ1-3; TRBD1 is a possible D gene (5 bases). This CDR3 has 14 amino acids. Deletions cut 2 bases from V and 2 bases from J, with 7 bases between. CDR1 is KGHSY, CDR2 FQNENV, per germline. The CDR3 is CASSQDSPGNTIYF. CDR3 nucleotides: TGTGCCAGCAGCCAAGACAGTCCTGGAAACACCATATATTTT.

This clone was seen a single time. The CDR3 coding sequence is TGTGCCACCAGCTCACGAGTAGGACAGCGGGGTGGAGGTGAGCAGTTCTTC. Translated, it gives CATSSRVGQRGGGEQFF. The chain combines TRBV15 with TRBJ2-1, with TRBD2 as a possible D gene (7 bases). The germline V gene encodes CDR1 LNHNV and CDR2 YYDKDF (reference sequence). The CDR3 has 17 amino acids. Trimming shortened V by 5 bases and J by 9 bases, and 26 bases separated the two germline ends. Full variable domain (remainder filled in from reference TRBV15 and TRBJ2-1): DAMVIQNPRYQVTQFGKPVTLSCSQTLNHNVMYWYQQKSSQAPKLLFHYYDKDFNNEADTPDNFQSRRPNTSFCFLDIRSPGLGDTAMYLCATSSRVGQRGGGEQFFGPGTRLTVL.

V is TRBV14 and J is TRBJ1-2; no definite D call. The CDR3 loop spans 13 amino acids. Germline V CDR1 and CDR2: SGHDN, FVKESK. Trimming took 4 bases from V and 5 from J, leaving 11 bases between them. CDR3 residues: CASSLGYRYGYTF. The CDR3 DNA follows: TGTGCCAGCAGCCTCGGGTACCGTTATGGCTACACCTTC.